A single sample gave rise to the 22 T cell receptor beta chains below, sequenced in a study of T cells in tuberculosis. Described time point: new active TB diagnosis, blood taken before or within 7 days of starting treatment. Method: immunoSEQ multiplex PCR; TCRdb's copy keeps in-frame clones and lacks some. This sample has approximately 53,000 clones, with 90% to 95% found just once. The sample in question was PBMCs, obtained at tuberculosis diagnosis. The receptors were gathered from an adult with tuberculosis.

V is TRBV19 and J is TRBJ2-3; TRBD2 aligns across 8 bases. Germline loops: CDR1 LNHDA, CDR2 SQIVND (reference sequence). CDR3 length: 16 residues. The J segment lost 1 base and the V segment lost 5 bases, leaving 8 bases of the junction unmatched. DNA of the CDR3: TGTGCCAGTAGTGTCCTAGCGGGTTCGGGCACAGATACGCAGTATTTT. Translation: CASSVLAGSGTDTQYF. Together with reference TRBV19 and TRBJ2-3, the CDR3 gives the full variable domain: DGGITQSPKYLFRKEGQNVTLSCEQNLNHDAMYWYRQDPGQGLRLIYYSQIVNDFQKGDIAEGYSVSREKKESFPLTVTSAQKNPTAFYLCASSVLAGSGTDTQYFGPGTRLTVL.

This clone occurred once. V is TRBV7-6 and J is TRBJ1-2; possible D gene TRBD1, 5 bases. The CDR3 contains 16 residues. In germline, CDR1 is SGHVS, CDR2 FNYEAQ. V was cut by 4 bases and J by 2 bases, with 17 bases left in between. CDR3 amino acids: CASSSRRRGGNYGYTF. The CDR3 region has the DNA TGTGCCAGCAGCTCCCGGCGGAGGGGAGGAAACTATGGCTACACCTTC.

The chain's CDR3 is CAIGGTDTQYF. In nucleotides, the CDR3 is TGTGCCATCGGCGGGACAGATACGCAGTATTTT. The genes are TRBV10-3 and TRBJ2-3; a possible D gene is TRBD2 (5 bases). CDR3 size: 11 residues. Germline V CDR1 and CDR2: ENHRY, SYGVKD. Trimming pared 8 bases from V and 3 bases from J, leaving 6 bases between.

The chain links TRBV27 to TRBJ2-2; perhaps TRBD1 as D (5 bases). The germline V and J ends were trimmed by 6 bases and 2 bases, with 7 bases remaining between them. The CDR3 length is 13 residues. Germline V gene sequence: CDR1 MNHEY, CDR2 SMNVEV (reference sequence). CDR3 in DNA: TGTGCCAGCAGGACAGTCAACACCGGGGAGCTGTTTTTT. Translating it yields CASRTVNTGELFF.

The chain couples TRBV19 to TRBJ2-2; 8 nucleotides match TRBD2. This CDR3 spans 15 amino acids. From germline, CDR1 is LNHDA and CDR2 SQIVND (reference sequence). The V gene end was trimmed by 4 bases and the J gene end by 4 bases; junction bases not matched to a gene: 5. The CDR3 here is CASSSTTSGTGELFF. In nucleotides, the CDR3 is TGTGCCAGTAGTAGCACTACTAGCGGCACCGGGGAGCTGTTTTTT.

This sequence joins TRBV5-1 and TRBJ2-7; a weak D match, TRBD1 (6 bases). V was trimmed by 3 bases and J by 3 bases, leaving 16 bases between them. The CDR3 is made up of 15 amino acids. CDR1 SGHRS and CDR2 YFSETQ come from the germline V gene. CDR3 residues: CASSSEGGAFYEQYF. The CDR3 region has the DNA TGCGCCAGCAGCTCCGAAGGGGGTGCGTTCTACGAGCAGTACTTC.

This clone was counted a few times. The chain employs TRBV30 and TRBJ1-3, with D unresolved. The V end was cut by 1 base, the J end by 9 bases, with 7 bases between. The germline V gene has CDR1 GTSNPN and CDR2 SVGIG (reference sequence). The CDR3 is made up of 11 amino acids. The CDR3 region has the DNA TGTGCCTGGAGTGATGGGAGCACCATATATTTT. Its translation: CAWSDGSTIYF.

Details on this clone: The junction departs from the called germline gene at one end, perhaps through a read error. The V and J genes are TRBV7-7 and TRBJ2-2; the match to TRBD1 covers 8 bases. The CDR3 contains 15 residues. Looked up from germline, CDR1 is SSHAT and CDR2 is FNYEAQ (reference sequence). As DNA, the CDR3 is TGTGCTAGCAGCTTAGAGACAGGGGCAGTCGGGGAGCTGTTTTTT. It encodes CASSLETGAVGELFF.

This sequence joins TRBV28 and TRBJ2-7; 7 nucleotides line up with TRBD1. V was clipped by 3 bases and J by 0 bases; unmatched bases: 11. Germline V gives CDR1 MDHEN, CDR2 SYDVKM. This CDR3 comprises 17 residues. The CDR3 DNA follows: TGTGCCAGCAGTTTCCCCTCACAGGGGCGATCCTCCTACGAGCAGTACTTC. Translating it yields CASSFPSQGRSSYEQYF.

The chain's CDR3 is CASSYSTLAGAYNEQFF. The CDR3 nucleotides are TGTGCCAGCAGCTACTCTACTTTAGCGGGAGCCTACAATGAGCAGTTCTTC. V and J are TRBV13 and TRBJ2-1; 9 nucleotides agree with TRBD2. CDR1 PRHDT and CDR2 FYEKMQ come from the germline V gene (reference sequence). CDR3 length: 17 residues. The ends lost 4 bases at V and 2 bases at J; junction bases unmatched: 9.

The CDR3 DNA is TGTGCCTGGAGTGTACTCGGGTTAGGAGAGCAGTTCTTC. Translating it yields CAWSVLGLGEQFF. This chain joins TRBV30 and TRBJ2-1; D gene uncertain. V was cut by 0 bases and J by 10 bases, with 13 bases left in between. The CDR3 runs 13 residues. Looked up from germline, CDR1 is GTSNPN and CDR2 is SVGIG (reference sequence).

This clone was counted a few times. The chain is built from TRBV30 and TRBJ1-2, with unresolved D. Trimming took off 5 bases at V and 0 bases at J, with 10 bases between the two ends. Germline-derived CDR1 and CDR2 are GTSNPN and SVGIG (reference sequence). The CDR3 is 13 residues long. In DNA, the CDR3 is TGTGCCTGGGGCGGGGATCCTAACTATGGCTACACCTTC. The encoded protein is CAWGGDPNYGYTF.

The chain has TRBV5-6 and TRBJ2-2, with TRBD2 matching over 12 bases. Germline V gives CDR1 SGHDT, CDR2 YYEEEE. After removal of 3 bases from V and 1 base from J, the junction contained 7 bases not matched to a gene. CDR3 length: 18 residues. The DNA for the CDR3 is TGTGCCAGCAGCTCCCTGGGACTAGCGGGTTGGAACACCGGGGAGCTGTTTTTT. Protein sequence: CASSSLGLAGWNTGELFF. Filled out from reference TRBV5-6 and TRBJ2-2, the complete variable domain reads DAGVTQSPTHLIKTRGQQVTLRCSPKSGHDTVSWYQQALGQGPQFIFQYYEEEERQRGNFPDRFSGHQFPNYSSELNVNALLLGDSALYLCASSSLGLAGWNTGELFFGEGSRLTVL.

V gene TRBV13 combines with J gene TRBJ2-3; the match to TRBD2 covers 9 bases. The germline gives CDR1 PRHDT, CDR2 FYEKMQ (reference sequence). The CDR3 consists of 16 residues. J lost 0 bases, V lost 10 bases, and 11 bases had no gene match. CDR3 protein: CATAVASGTSTDTQYF. CDR3 DNA sequence: TGTGCCACCGCCGTGGCTAGCGGGACTAGCACAGATACGCAGTATTTT.

The chain has TRBV28 and TRBJ2-7, with 9 bases matching TRBD2. From germline, CDR1 is MDHEN and CDR2 SYDVKM. The CDR3 is 14 amino acids. The ends lost 6 bases at V and 2 bases at J; junction bases unmatched: 5. The CDR3 region is CASRRREGPYEQYF. The CDR3 DNA sequence: TGTGCCAGCAGACGGCGGGAGGGCCCCTACGAGCAGTACTTC.

This chain links TRBV19 with TRBJ1-5; 8 positions match TRBD1. Per the germline V gene, CDR1 is LNHDA and CDR2 is SQIVND (reference sequence). The V and J ends lost 6 bases and 7 bases, in that order; junction bases with no gene match: 8. The CDR3 contains 14 residues. The chain's CDR3 is CASRPQGAGQPQHF. The CDR3 DNA follows: TGTGCCAGTAGACCCCAGGGGGCCGGACAGCCCCAGCATTTT. Filled out from reference TRBV19 and TRBJ1-5, the complete variable domain reads DGGITQSPKYLFRKEGQNVTLSCEQNLNHDAMYWYRQDPGQGLRLIYYSQIVNDFQKGDIAEGYSVSREKKESFPLTVTSAQKNPTAFYLCASRPQGAGQPQHFGDGTRLSIL.

The V and J genes are TRBV25-1 and TRBJ1-1, with D possibly being TRBD1 (6 bases). The CDR3 length is 14 residues. Germline values: CDR1 MGHDK, CDR2 SYGVNS. Trimming stripped 4 bases from V and 0 bases from J, with 9 bases between. The CDR3 is CASSGGQLNTEAFF. DNA for the CDR3: TGTGCCAGCAGTGGAGGACAGCTGAACACTGAAGCTTTCTTT.

The chain recombines TRBV5-1 with TRBJ2-1; 7 bases line up with TRBD2. Germline CDR1 and CDR2: SGHRS and YFSETQ. The CDR3 extends over 16 amino acids. J gave up 3 bases and V 0 bases, and 6 bases lay outside the gene matches. The CDR3 DNA reads TGCGCCAGCAGCTTGGCCCCGGGACTAAACTACAATGAGCAGTTCTTC. This encodes CASSLAPGLNYNEQFF. The complete variable domain, with remaining parts taken from reference TRBV5-1 and TRBJ2-1, reads KAGVTQTPRYLIKTRGQQVTLSCSPISGHRSVSWYQQTPGQGLQFLFEYFSETQRNKGNFPGRFSGRQFSNSRSEMNVSTLELGDSALYLCASSLAPGLNYNEQFFGPGTRLTVL.

This chain joins TRBV7-8 and TRBJ1-2, with 7 bases matching TRBD1. The CDR3 runs to 13 residues. Germline V gene sequence: CDR1 SGHVS, CDR2 FQNEAQ. Trimming removed 3 bases from V and 8 bases from J; junction bases left unmatched: 6. CDR3 nucleotides: TGTGCCAGCAGCTTGGACAGGAGCGGAGGCTACACCTTC. It is translated as CASSLDRSGGYTF.

The rearrangement joins TRBV30 to TRBJ1-5, with D possibly being TRBD1 (5 bases). The V end lost 2 bases, the J end lost 8 bases, and 13 bases lay between the germline ends. Per germline, CDR1 GTSNPN and CDR2 SVGIG (reference sequence). CDR3 length equals 13 residues. CDR3: CAWSQGTNKPQHF. The CDR3 bases are TGTGCCTGGAGTCAGGGAACTAATAAGCCCCAGCATTTT.

The rearrangement joins TRBV30 to TRBJ1-6; 8 bases fit TRBD1. The V gene's germline CDR1 is GTSNPN and CDR2 SVGIG (reference sequence). The CDR3 has 13 residues. With V trimmed by 0 bases and J by 10 bases, 2 bases remained unmatched. The CDR3 sequence is CAWSVSGGSPLHF. CDR3 sequence (DNA): TGTGCCTGGAGTGTCTCAGGGGGCTCACCCCTCCACTTT.

This sequence joins TRBV7-2 and TRBJ2-1; possibly TRBD2 for D (5 bases). Per the germline V gene, CDR1 is SGHTA and CDR2 is FQGNSA. Trimming removed 3 bases from V and 0 bases from J, with 15 bases in between. The CDR3 is 17 amino acids. Here the CDR3 reads CASSLRFTTSSYNEQFF. CDR3 DNA: TGTGCCAGCAGCTTGCGTTTCACAACTAGCTCCTACAATGAGCAGTTCTTC.